This T cell receptor (beta chain) stems from a study of response to subunit inactivated influenza vaccine (dated by TCRdb to 2017 to 2018). A note on the overall study: Deep quantitative T cell receptor repertoire profiling was used in the study to track responses to a trivalent subunit inactivated influenza vaccine.

CDR1 and CDR2, looked up from the germline V gene, are SGHRS and YFSETQ. The CDR3, cysteine through phenylalanine, is 16 amino acids long. The CDR3 DNA has 48 bases and is translated from base 1. Germline trimming: 0 bases from V, 7 bases from J; junction bases outside gene matches: 10. This specimen's time point label, per the study, means: around 47 days after influenza vaccine administration. Summary of the overall study and its limitations: It was suggested by the authors that each seasonal influenza vaccination may recruit only a limited number of new T cells.

The method behind the library was RT-PCR. Instrument used: Illumina HiSeq 2500. TCRdb itself trimmed the public reads at Q25 with fastp, ran MiXCR and retained productive beta chains. Every distinct CDR3 protein forms one entry, paired with its most common genes and DNA. Across this sample there are some 500,000 distinct CDR3 sequences, with around 13% seen only once. Around 14% of the sample belongs to the ten largest clones. Of note for this clonotype: Its antigen remains undetermined. No much larger clone is present one base from it, and per-base qualities are unavailable.

This TCR came from a man in his forties or fifties who received an inactivated influenza vaccine. Donor details come from another sample of the same person, matched by shared clones. The V and J genes are TRBV5-1 and TRBJ2-7; TRBD1 matches 10 bases in the middle. The input for sequencing was PBMCs from blood, taken roughly 46 days after vaccination. The sequenced DNA: TGCGCCAGCAGCTTGGTAGACAGGGGGCTACCTCAAGAGCAGTACTTC. It is translated as CASSLVDRGLPQEQYF.